Presented here are 25 T cell receptor beta chains from one specimen sequenced in a study of T cells in Graves' hyperthyroidism and ophthalmopathy. TCR beta CDR3 region amplification was performed from RNA transcripts. HTBI primers were used for first-round RT-PCR of the TCR CDR3. Each CDR3 protein gets one entry after TCRdb re-called the multiplex PCR reads with MiXCR. The sample consists of hundreds of thousands of distinct CDR3 sequences, roughly a third of them appearing once. The sample taken for sequencing was blood. All receptors derive from a woman in her thirties or forties with Graves' hyperthyroidism.

The genes are TRBV12-3 or TRBV12-4 and TRBJ1-2; no clear D gene. V was pared by 5 bases and J by 4 bases, with 14 bases between. This CDR3 has 14 amino acids. The CDR3, as DNA: TGTGCCAGCAGTGAGGGATTCTCATCCTATGGCTACACCTTC. It translates to CASSEGFSSYGYTF.

The genes are TRBV7-2 and TRBJ2-3; 8 bases are shared with TRBD2. Germline lookup yields CDR1 SGHTA and CDR2 FQGNSA. CDR3 length: 14 residues. The trim removed 5 bases at V and 5 bases at J, leaving 6 bases unmatched. Here the CDR3 DNA reads TGTGCCAGCAGCCTCGGGGGGGGCAAAGATACGCAGTATTTT. Amino acid sequence: CASSLGGGKDTQYF.

This clonotype has more than one count but fewer than ten. The rearrangement joins TRBV6-6 to TRBJ2-7, with D perhaps assigned TRBD1 or TRBD2 (5 bases each). V was cut by 7 bases and J by 3 bases, with 13 bases left in between. From germline, CDR1 is MNHNY and CDR2 SVGAGI (reference sequence). This CDR3 region has 13 residues. CDR3 bases: TGTGCCAGCATCGGGACCGAAGACTACGAGCAGTACTTC. As protein: CASIGTEDYEQYF.

This clonotype was observed at least ten times. The gene calls are TRBV29-1 and TRBJ1-4; unclear D gene. The V gene lost 7 bases and the J gene lost 2 bases, with 11 bases spanning the gap. The CDR3 runs to 13 residues. Germline CDR1 and CDR2: SQVTM and ANQGSEA. This chain's CDR3 is CSARRGTNEKLFF. CDR3 bases: TGCAGCGCGCGGCGAGGGACTAATGAAAAACTGTTTTTT.

This clonotype turned up a few times. This chain joins TRBV20-1 and TRBJ1-5, with 7 nucleotides matching TRBD1. V trimming: 0 bases; J trimming: 4 bases; junction bases outside the gene matches: 15. Germline lookup yields CDR1 DFQATT and CDR2 SNEGSKA (reference sequence). This CDR3 is built from 18 residues. The CDR3 is CSARDLPTWDSVNQPQHF. CDR3 DNA: TGCAGTGCTAGAGACCTTCCTACGTGGGACAGCGTAAATCAGCCCCAGCATTTT.

At least ten counts were recorded for this clonotype. The V and J genes are TRBV6-2 or TRBV6-3 and TRBJ2-7; D unresolved. Germline CDR1 is MNHEY and CDR2 is SVGEGT. V was pared by 7 bases and J by 1 base, with 11 bases between. The CDR3 has 13 residues. CDR3 bases: TGTGCCAGCACGGCAGGCGAGTCCTACGAGCAGTACTTC. Translating it yields CASTAGESYEQYF.

This clonotype has a handful of counts. This sequence joins TRBV12-3 or TRBV12-4 and TRBJ2-5, with D possibly being TRBD2 (6 bases). The V end was cut by 2 bases, the J end by 5 bases, with 15 bases between. The CDR3 is 15 residues long. The CDR3 is CASSLLIGEAETQYF. The DNA for the CDR3 is TGTGCCAGCAGTTTACTAATAGGGGAGGCGGAGACCCAGTACTTC.

The chain couples TRBV2 to TRBJ2-7; TRBD1 matches at 10 bases. Germline trimming cut 8 bases from V and 6 bases from J; bases unmatched to any gene: 7. Germline V gene lookup returns CDR1 SNHLY and CDR2 FYNNEI. The CDR3 spans 13 residues. The CDR3: CASSQGQGVEQYF. Here the CDR3 DNA reads TGTGCCAGCTCACAAGGACAGGGGGTCGAGCAGTACTTC. Full variable domain (outside the CDR3, taken from reference TRBV2 and TRBJ2-7): EPEVTQTPSHQVTQMGQEVILRCVPISNHLYFYWYRQILGQKVEFLVSFYNNEISEKSEIFDDQFSVERPDGSNFTLKIRSTKLEDSAMYFCASSQGQGVEQYFGPGTRLTVT.

This clonotype showed up many times. V usage is TRBV5-6 and J usage is TRBJ2-5; D gene uncertain. CDR1 SGHDT and CDR2 YYEEEE come from the germline V gene. There are 13 residues in the CDR3. V was trimmed by 1 base and J by 5 bases, leaving 9 bases between them. The CDR3 DNA is TGTGCCAGCAGCTTGATCAGTGGGGAGACCCAGTACTTC. This translates into CASSLISGETQYF. Complete variable domain (other parts from reference TRBV5-6 and TRBJ2-5): DAGVTQSPTHLIKTRGQQVTLRCSPKSGHDTVSWYQQALGQGPQFIFQYYEEEERQRGNFPDRFSGHQFPNYSSELNVNALLLGDSALYLCASSLISGETQYFGPGTRLLVL.

Many counts were recorded for this clonotype. The chain links TRBV19 to TRBJ1-2; unclear D gene. CDR1 and CDR2 (germline): LNHDA, SQIVND (reference sequence). Trimming stripped 6 bases from V and 9 bases from J, with 17 bases between. This CDR3 is built from 13 residues. The CDR3 is CASSRPGWGSYTF. The CDR3 region has the DNA TGTGCCAGTAGCCGACCCGGATGGGGTAGCTACACCTTC.

The sample holds a few counts of this clonotype. V gene TRBV19 combines with J gene TRBJ1-4, with 7 positions matching TRBD1. Trimming at V came to 6 bases and at J to 8 bases, leaving 15 bases not matched to a gene. Germline V lookup: CDR1 LNHDA, CDR2 SQIVND (reference sequence). CDR3 size: 16 residues. CDR3 DNA sequence: TGTGCCAGTAGGAACCCCGGGACAGCCCGAAAGGAAAAACTGTTTTTT. Its translation: CASRNPGTARKEKLFF.

A few counts support this clonotype. The chain uses TRBV29-1 and TRBJ1-1; the D gene is possibly TRBD1 (6 bases). Germline CDR1 SQVTM, CDR2 ANQGSEA. The CDR3 sequence is 10 residues long. V lost 2 bases and J 11 bases, leaving 9 bases between the germline ends. CDR3 DNA sequence: TGCAGCGTTGAACGGGGGCCCGCTTTCTTT. It yields the protein CSVERGPAFF.

This clonotype was observed a few times. The rearrangement links TRBV10-3 to TRBJ2-3; TRBD1 matches 10 bases. Germline values: CDR1 ENHRY, CDR2 SYGVKD. V dropped 8 bases and J dropped 0; count of bases not matched to a gene: 2. CDR3 length: 14 residues. Here the CDR3 DNA reads TGTGCCATCGGGGACAGGGGAAGCACAGATACGCAGTATTTT. It is translated as CAIGDRGSTDTQYF.

The chain links TRBV29-1 to TRBJ1-1; weak D call: TRBD1 (5 bases). Trimming left V 7 bases short and J 6 bases short, with 15 bases between. CDR3 size: 12 residues. CDR1 and CDR2 (germline): SQVTM, ANQGSEA. CDR3 protein: CSERGGRAEAFF. The CDR3 coding sequence is TGCAGCGAGAGGGGAGGGAGGGCTGAAGCTTTCTTT. The complete variable domain, with remaining parts taken from reference TRBV29-1 and TRBJ1-1, reads SAVISQKPSRDICQRGTSLTIQCQVDSQVTMMFWYRQQPGQSLTLIATANQGSEATYESGFVIDKFPISRPNLTFSTLTVSNMSPEDSSIYLCSERGGRAEAFFGQGTRLTVV.

CDR3 DNA: TGCAGTGCTATGGGGCTAGCGGGGAATGGCTACACCTTC. Translated: CSAMGLAGNGYTF. This rearrangement joins TRBV20-1 to TRBJ1-2; D might be TRBD1 (5 bases). Trimming removed 4 bases from V and 6 bases from J, with 15 bases in between. Germline CDR1 reads DFQATT; CDR2 reads SNEGSKA (reference sequence). CDR3 length: 13 amino acids.

The chain carries TRBV7-2 and TRBJ2-3; either TRBD1 or TRBD2 may supply D (5 bases each). Germline-derived CDR1 and CDR2 are SGHTA and FQGNSA. V was shortened by 3 bases and J by 0 bases, with 16 bases between the two germline ends. The CDR3 has 17 residues. The CDR3 DNA follows: TGTGCCAGCAGCTTGAACCGGGACCACCCTAGCACAGATACGCAGTATTTT. Its translation: CASSLNRDHPSTDTQYF. The variable domain in full, completed from reference TRBV7-2 and TRBJ2-3, reads GAGVSQSPSNKVTEKGKDVELRCDPISGHTALYWYRQSLGQGLEFLIYFQGNSAPDKSGLPSDRFSAERTGGSVSTLTIQRTQQEDSAVYLCASSLNRDHPSTDTQYFGPGTRLTVL.

With regard to this clonotype: This could be a read error, since a much larger clone is one nucleotide away. The chain is built from TRBV20-1 and TRBJ1-6; 9 bases line up with TRBD1. The germline V gene has CDR1 DFQATT and CDR2 SNEGSKA (reference sequence). Trimming removed 3 bases from V and 6 bases from J; junction bases left unmatched: 3. The CDR3 contains 14 residues. The CDR3 region has the DNA TGCAGTGCTAGGGGACAGGGCGGTAATTCACCCCTCCACTTT. Residues: CSARGQGGNSPLHF.

The rearrangement joins TRBV10-3 to TRBJ1-1, with D uncertain. The ends were cut back, 0 bases at V and 0 bases at J, with 8 bases in the middle. This CDR3 is built from 15 residues. Germline V gene lookup returns CDR1 ENHRY and CDR2 SYGVKD. CDR3 amino acids: CAISESNRVNTEAFF. In DNA form, the CDR3 reads TGTGCCATCAGTGAGTCGAACCGCGTGAACACTGAAGCTTTCTTT.

The CDR3 coding sequence is TGTGCCAGCAGCCATGACAGGGCCAATTCACCCCTCCACTTT. Encoded protein: CASSHDRANSPLHF. V is TRBV7-9 and J is TRBJ1-6; 7 nucleotides align to TRBD1. Trimming at V came to 5 bases and at J to 7 bases, leaving 5 bases not matched to a gene. Germline V gene data show CDR1 as SEHNR and CDR2 as FQNEAQ (reference sequence). This CDR3 is built from 14 residues.

Concerning this clonotype itself: Given a much more abundant clone one base away, this may be a read error. The chain couples TRBV20-1 to TRBJ1-3; D is uncertain. Germline CDR1 reads DFQATT; CDR2 reads SNEGSKA (reference sequence). The CDR3 spans 13 residues. The CDR3 nucleotides read TGCAGTGCTAGAGAGGGAGGTGGAAACACCACATATTTT. Amino acid sequence: CSAREGGGNTTYF.

This sequence joins TRBV6-5 and TRBJ1-2; TRBD1 matches at 10 bases. CDR1 is MNHEY and CDR2 is SVGAGI in the germline V gene. V trimming: 2 bases; J trimming: 8 bases; junction bases outside the gene matches: 5. This CDR3 is built from 14 residues. CDR3: CASSYLRTGGGYTF. The CDR3 region has the DNA TGTGCCAGCAGTTACCTAAGGACAGGGGGAGGCTACACCTTC.

This clonotype was counted at least ten times. J is TRBJ1-1 and V is TRBV5-1, with no clear D. V gave up 2 bases and J gave up 0 bases, with 11 bases separating them. The CDR3 spans 15 residues. Germline CDR1 reads SGHRS; CDR2 reads YFSETQ. CDR3 bases: TGCGCCAGCAGCTTACCAGGTGATATGAACACTGAAGCTTTCTTT. Protein product: CASSLPGDMNTEAFF.

This clonotype was found many times. The chain combines TRBV7-2 with TRBJ1-1, with a tentative D call TRBD1 (6 bases). This CDR3 has 14 amino acids. Germline V gene data show CDR1 as SGHTA and CDR2 as FQGNSA. V was pared by 4 bases and J by 1 base, with 10 bases between. The CDR3, as DNA: TGTGCCAGCAGCTCCTACAGGGAGAACACTGAAGCTTTCTTT. As protein: CASSSYRENTEAFF. The variable domain in full, with the rest retrieved from reference TRBV7-2 and TRBJ1-1, is GAGVSQSPSNKVTEKGKDVELRCDPISGHTALYWYRQSLGQGLEFLIYFQGNSAPDKSGLPSDRFSAERTGGSVSTLTIQRTQQEDSAVYLCASSSYRENTEAFFGQGTRLTVV.

In its sample, this clonotype was seen many times. V usage is TRBV29-1 and J usage is TRBJ2-7; 8 positions match TRBD1. From germline, CDR1 is SQVTM and CDR2 ANQGSEA. CDR3 length: 13 residues. V lost 5 bases and J lost 4; bases outside the gene matches: 7. This CDR3 reads CSVRAGGAYEQYF. The CDR3 DNA follows: TGCAGCGTTCGGGCAGGGGGCGCGTACGAGCAGTACTTC.

The chain combines TRBV7-9 with TRBJ2-5, with D possibly matching TRBD2 (5 bases). Germline V gives CDR1 SEHNR, CDR2 FQNEAQ (reference sequence). The CDR3 consists of 12 residues. The V gene lost 3 bases and the J gene lost 8 bases, with 10 bases spanning the gap. CDR3 nucleotides: TGTGCCAGCAGCTTCATGGGGAGTACCCAGTACTTC. Translated: CASSFMGSTQYF.